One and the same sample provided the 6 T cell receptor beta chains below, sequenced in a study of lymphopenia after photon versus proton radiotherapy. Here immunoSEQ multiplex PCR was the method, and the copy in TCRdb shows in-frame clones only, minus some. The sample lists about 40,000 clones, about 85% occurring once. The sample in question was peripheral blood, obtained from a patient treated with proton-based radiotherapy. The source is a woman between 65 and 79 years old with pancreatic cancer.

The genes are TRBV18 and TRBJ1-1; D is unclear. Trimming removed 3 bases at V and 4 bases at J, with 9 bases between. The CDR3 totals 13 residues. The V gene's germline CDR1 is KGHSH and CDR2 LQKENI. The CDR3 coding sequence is TGTGCCAGCTCACCTGACCGGACCACTGAAGCTTTCTTT. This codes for CASSPDRTTEAFF.

The CDR3: CASSLEGAVNSPLHF. CDR3 in DNA: TGTGCCAGCAGCTTAGAGGGGGCGGTGAATTCACCCCTCCACTTT. The chain carries TRBV11-3 and TRBJ1-6; D is perhaps TRBD1 (6 bases). With 0 bases removed from V and 7 bases from J, the gap between germline ends came to 10 bases. The CDR3 is 15 amino acids. Germline V gene sequence: CDR1 SGHNT, CDR2 YENEEA. Supplemented by reference TRBV11-3 and TRBJ1-6, the full variable domain reads EAGVVQSPRYKIIEKKQPVAFWCNPISGHNTLYWYLQNLGQGPELLIRYENEEAVDDSQLPKDRFSAERLKGVDSTLKIQPAELGDSAVYLCASSLEGAVNSPLHFGNGTRLTVT.

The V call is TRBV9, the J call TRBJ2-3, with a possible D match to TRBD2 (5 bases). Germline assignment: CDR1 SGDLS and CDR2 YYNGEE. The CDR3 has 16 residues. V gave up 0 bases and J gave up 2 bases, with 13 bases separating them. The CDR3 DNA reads TGTGCCAGCAGCGTAGGGTCTAGCATCTTCACAGATACGCAGTATTTT. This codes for CASSVGSSIFTDTQYF. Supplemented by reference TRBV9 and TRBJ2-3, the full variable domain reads DSGVTQTPKHLITATGQRVTLRCSPRSGDLSVYWYQQSLDQGLQFLIQYYNGEERAKGNILERFSAQQFPDLHSELNLSSLELGDSALYFCASSVGSSIFTDTQYFGPGTRLTVL.

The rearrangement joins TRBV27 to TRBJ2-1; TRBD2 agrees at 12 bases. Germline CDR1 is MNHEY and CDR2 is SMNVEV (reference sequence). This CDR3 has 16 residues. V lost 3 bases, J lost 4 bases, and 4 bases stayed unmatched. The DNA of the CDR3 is TGTGCCAGCAGTTTTTTGACTAGCGGGAGATACAATGAGCAGTTCTTC. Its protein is CASSFLTSGRYNEQFF.

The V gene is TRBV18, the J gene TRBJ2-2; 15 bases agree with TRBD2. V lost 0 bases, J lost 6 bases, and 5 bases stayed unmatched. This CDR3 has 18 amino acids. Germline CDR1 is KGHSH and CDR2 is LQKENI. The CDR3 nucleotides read TGTGCCAGCTCACCACCCGGGACTAGCGGGAGGAGGTCCGGGGAGCTGTTTTTT. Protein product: CASSPPGTSGRRSGELFF.

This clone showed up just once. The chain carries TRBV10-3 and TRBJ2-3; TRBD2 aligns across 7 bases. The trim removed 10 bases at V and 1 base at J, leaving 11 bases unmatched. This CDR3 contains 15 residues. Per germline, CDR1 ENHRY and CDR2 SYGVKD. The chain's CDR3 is CATMTPGRGTDTQYF. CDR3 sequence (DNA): TGTGCCACCATGACTCCAGGGAGGGGCACAGATACGCAGTATTTT.